A single sample gave rise to the 20 T cell receptor beta chains below, sequenced in a study of T cells in Graves' hyperthyroidism and ophthalmopathy. Template material for amplifying TCR beta CDR3 regions consisted of RNA transcripts. The HTBI primer set was used in a first-round RT-PCR of the TCR CDR3. From the multiplex PCR reads, TCRdb called clonotypes with MiXCR, one entry per CDR3 protein. The sample has fewer than 750,000 distinct CDR3 sequences, more than 45% seen once; the top ten hold about 8.3%. Source material: peripheral blood or thyroid tissue (not recorded which). The receptors shown here come from a woman under 30 with Graves' hyperthyroidism.

The J gene is TRBJ2-5, the V gene TRBV5-4; no firm D call. V lost 4 bases and J lost 13, with 8 bases in between. CDR3 size: 9 residues. Germline V gives CDR1 SGHNT, CDR2 YYREEE (reference sequence). The DNA for the CDR3 is TGTGCCAGCAGCATGACACCGTACTTC. Its protein is CASSMTPYF.

The chain employs TRBV5-1 and TRBJ2-7, with 8 positions matching TRBD2. The DNA end is a closer match to TRBJ2-1, so the J assignment may be wrong. The CDR3 covers 15 residues. Per the germline V gene, CDR1 is SGHRS and CDR2 is YFSETQ. For the CDR3, the DNA is TGCGCCAGCAGCCCTATACTAGCGGTAGGGAATGAGCAGTTCTTC. Amino acid sequence: CASSPILAVGNEQFF.

The chain couples TRBV2 to TRBJ2-5; D may be TRBD2 (7 bases). The CDR3 is 14 residues long. Per germline, CDR1 SNHLY and CDR2 FYNNEI. V dropped 5 bases and J dropped 6 bases, with 16 bases sitting between them. The CDR3 here is CASSLSGTRKTQYF. CDR3 nucleotide sequence: TGTGCCAGCAGTTTAAGCGGGACACGGAAGACCCAGTACTTC. Together with reference TRBV2 and TRBJ2-5, the CDR3 gives the full variable domain: EPEVTQTPSHQVTQMGQEVILRCVPISNHLYFYWYRQILGQKVEFLVSFYNNEISEKSEIFDDQFSVERPDGSNFTLKIRSTKLEDSAMYFCASSLSGTRKTQYFGPGTRLLVL.

CDR3 DNA: TGTGCCAGCAGCTTAATAATTCATGGCTACGGGGCCGGGGGTGAAGCTTTCTTT. This translates into CASSLIIHGYGAGGEAFF. The V call is TRBV7-8, the J call TRBJ1-1, with D perhaps matching TRBD1 (5 bases). V was clipped by 2 bases and J by 7 bases, with 26 bases between them. This CDR3 has 18 amino acids. Germline lookup yields CDR1 SGHVS and CDR2 FQNEAQ.

This clonotype was counted ten times or more. The chain links TRBV19 to TRBJ1-4; no clear D gene. This CDR3 region has 15 residues. V lost 7 bases and J lost 0, with 12 bases in between. The V gene's germline CDR1 is LNHDA and CDR2 SQIVND (reference sequence). CDR3 in DNA: TGTGCCAGTACTGGCAAGGCAACAACTAATGAAAAACTGTTTTTT. Its protein product is CASTGKATTNEKLFF. Full variable domain (remainder filled in from reference TRBV19 and TRBJ1-4): DGGITQSPKYLFRKEGQNVTLSCEQNLNHDAMYWYRQDPGQGLRLIYYSQIVNDFQKGDIAEGYSVSREKKESFPLTVTSAQKNPTAFYLCASTGKATTNEKLFFGSGTQLSVL.

The sample holds many counts of this clonotype. This chain joins TRBV2 and TRBJ1-1; tentative D call: TRBD1 (5 bases). V lost 3 bases and J lost 0, with 8 bases in between. Germline loops: CDR1 SNHLY, CDR2 FYNNEI. CDR3 length: 14 amino acids. The DNA of the CDR3 is TGTGCCAGCAGTGAGTGGGGGATGAACACTGAAGCTTTCTTT. Its translation: CASSEWGMNTEAFF.

This clonotype was recorded at least ten times. The V and J genes are TRBV4-1 and TRBJ2-6; D gene unclear. The germline V gene has CDR1 MGHRA and CDR2 YSYEKL. The V end lost 5 bases, the J end lost 0 bases, and 11 bases lay between the germline ends. The CDR3 is made up of 16 amino acids. The CDR3 spells CASSYNPVSGANVLTF. The CDR3 region has the DNA TGCGCCAGCAGCTACAATCCAGTCTCTGGGGCCAACGTCCTGACTTTC.

This clonotype was recorded at least ten times. The CDR3 sequence: CASTTGGWGKAFF. In nucleotides, the CDR3 is TGTGCCAGCACTACAGGGGGCTGGGGGAAAGCTTTCTTT. The chain couples TRBV12-3 or TRBV12-4 to TRBJ1-1; 9 bases align to TRBD1. This CDR3 has 13 residues. Trimming at V came to 7 bases and at J to 9 bases, leaving 9 bases not matched to a gene.

This clonotype showed up many times. This sequence joins TRBV2 and TRBJ1-1; a weak D match, TRBD1 (6 bases). The CDR3 is 13 residues long. Trimming stripped 6 bases from V and 3 bases from J, with 11 bases between. Per the germline V gene, CDR1 is SNHLY and CDR2 is FYNNEI. CDR3 DNA: TGTGCCAGCAGCTTAGGGGGGGACACTGAAGCTTTCTTT. Its protein is CASSLGGDTEAFF.

This clonotype has a single count. The gene calls are TRBV19 and TRBJ1-3, with 8 bases lining up with TRBD1. This CDR3 region has 17 residues. Germline-derived CDR1 and CDR2 are LNHDA and SQIVND (reference sequence). After removal of 6 bases from V and 0 bases from J, the junction contained 10 bases not matched to a gene. The DNA of the CDR3 is TGTGCCAGTAGGCGACAGGGGCGGGAGACCTCTGGAAACACCATATATTTT. Its translation is CASRRQGRETSGNTIYF.

This clonotype was seen ten or more times. CDR3 DNA: TGTGCCAGCAGGGGGGACAGTACCCCCTACGAGCAGTACTTC. Amino acid sequence: CASRGDSTPYEQYF. The chain recombines TRBV7-9 with TRBJ2-7, with TRBD1 matching 7 bases. V lost 6 bases, J lost 2 bases, and 7 bases stayed unmatched. Looked up from germline, CDR1 is SEHNR and CDR2 is FQNEAQ (reference sequence). This CDR3 has 14 amino acids.

This clonotype was seen ten or more times. The chain links TRBV27 to TRBJ2-5, with 10 bases aligning to TRBD2. Germline V CDR1 and CDR2: MNHEY, SMNVEV (reference sequence). V gave up 4 bases and J gave up 2 bases; unmatched junction bases: 7. The CDR3 is 16 amino acids. For the CDR3, the DNA is TGTGCCAGCAGTTCCGGGACTAGCGCCAATCAAGAGACCCAGTACTTC. Translated: CASSSGTSANQETQYF.

In its sample, this clonotype was seen a few times. The J gene is TRBJ1-1, the V gene TRBV3-1; the D is unclear. There are 14 residues in the CDR3. Germline V CDR1 and CDR2: LGHDT, YNNKEL (reference sequence). Deletions cut 6 bases from V and 3 bases from J, with 14 bases between. Here the CDR3 DNA reads TGTGCCAGCAGGTCAGAGAACAGCGACACTGAAGCTTTCTTT. This gives the protein CASRSENSDTEAFF.

This clonotype has at least ten counts. The chain has TRBV20-1 and TRBJ2-5; D is undetermined. The V end was cut by 3 bases, the J end by 4 bases, with 24 bases between. The germline CDR1 and CDR2 sequences are DFQATT and SNEGSKA (reference sequence). This CDR3 has 17 residues. CDR3 bases: TGCAGTGCTAGCGTTCGGATTGTTAGAAAGAGGCGAGAGACCCAGTACTTC. Encoded protein: CSASVRIVRKRRETQYF.

The gene calls are TRBV30 and TRBJ2-7, with D possibly matching TRBD2 (5 bases). The germline V gene has CDR1 GTSNPN and CDR2 SVGIG (reference sequence). The CDR3 sequence is 13 residues long. V was clipped by 5 bases and J by 2 bases, with 13 bases between them. The CDR3 DNA reads TGTGCCTGGGAGGTGACTACAGCCTACGAGCAGTACTTC. It encodes CAWEVTTAYEQYF.

This clonotype was counted at least ten times. This sequence joins TRBV10-3 and TRBJ2-1, with TRBD2 matching 11 bases. Germline CDR1 reads ENHRY; CDR2 reads SYGVKD. CDR3 length: 16 amino acids. V lost 1 base, J lost 7 bases, and 6 bases stayed unmatched. CDR3 nucleotide sequence: TGTGCCATCAGTGAGTTCCTAGCGGGAGGAGGTAATGAGCAGTTCTTC. Residues: CAISEFLAGGGNEQFF.

This chain connects TRBV5-6 to TRBJ1-3; D unresolved. This CDR3 is 14 amino acids long. V lost 5 bases, J lost 0 bases, and 9 bases lay in between. CDR1 and CDR2 from the germline V gene are SGHDT and YYEEEE. The CDR3 DNA follows: TGTGCCAGCAGAGGGAAGAGCTCTGGAAACACCATATATTTT. It translates to CASRGKSSGNTIYF.

This clonotype was seen at least ten times. This rearrangement joins TRBV4-1 to TRBJ1-2; the D gene is possibly TRBD1 (6 bases). Trimming took off 0 bases at V and 6 bases at J, with 11 bases between the two ends. The CDR3 contains 14 residues. Germline values: CDR1 MGHRA, CDR2 YSYEKL. Here the CDR3 DNA reads TGCGCCAGCAGCCAAGAGGGGGCAGGTCATGGCTACACCTTC. This translates into CASSQEGAGHGYTF.

V usage is TRBV7-8 and J usage is TRBJ2-5; D is unclear. The CDR3 is made up of 16 amino acids. CDR1 SGHVS and CDR2 FQNEAQ come from the germline V gene. V lost 1 base and J lost 5, with 17 bases in between. The CDR3 nucleotides are TGTGCCAGCAGCTTAGGAGTCCTCGTACTGGCGGAGACCCAGTACTTC. This sequence encodes CASSLGVLVLAETQYF.

The V and J genes are TRBV2 and TRBJ1-4; unclear D gene. Trimming cost V 9 bases and J 11 bases, with 19 bases left between them. The CDR3 extends over 13 amino acids. CDR1 is SNHLY, CDR2 FYNNEI, per germline. DNA for the CDR3: TGTGCCAGTGCCTTCAACGTCGCCTTTAAACTGTTTTTT. It codes for CASAFNVAFKLFF.